These 23 T cell receptor beta chains were all obtained from the same sample, sequenced in a study of control samples from healthy donors and cancer patients. Assay used: immunoSEQ multiplex PCR; TCRdb lists only in-frame clones, some missing. The sample holds some 120,000 clones, about 90% seen once. Sequenced: blood. The receptors here all came from a man younger than 30 in good health.

This chain uses TRBV19 with TRBJ2-1; a weak D match, TRBD1 (5 bases). The CDR3 sequence is 11 residues long. With 3 bases removed from V and 10 bases from J, the gap between germline ends came to 7 bases. Germline CDR1 reads LNHDA; CDR2 reads SQIVND (reference sequence). The DNA of the CDR3 is TGTGCCAGTAGTATGGGGCGGGAGCAGTTCTTC. Its translation is CASSMGREQFF.

On this clone: A junction end diverges from the germline sequence, so it may reflect a read error. The chain is built from TRBV6-5 and TRBJ2-2; D uncertain. The CDR3 runs 14 residues. Per germline, CDR1 MNHEY and CDR2 SVGAGI. CDR3 protein: CASSRTVNIGELFF. CDR3 sequence (DNA): TGTGCCAGCAGTCGGACGGTGAACATCGGGGAGCTGTTTTTT.

CDR3 residues: CASVGTDRGRETQYF. CDR3 in DNA: TGTGCCAGCGTGGGGACGGACAGGGGGAGGGAGACCCAGTACTTC. This chain links TRBV2 with TRBJ2-5; 10 positions agree with TRBD1. Germline loops: CDR1 SNHLY, CDR2 FYNNEI. V lost 8 bases, J lost 5 bases, and 11 bases stayed unmatched. The length of the CDR3 is 15 residues.

CDR3: CASSLAASSYEQYF. DNA of the CDR3: TGTGCCAGCAGTTTGGCGGCCAGCTCCTACGAGCAGTACTTC. This chain uses TRBV27 with TRBJ2-7, with D unclear. The CDR3 length is 14 residues. Germline V gene lookup returns CDR1 MNHEY and CDR2 SMNVEV (reference sequence). Trimming removed 3 bases at V and 0 bases at J, with 9 bases between.

The chain couples TRBV24-1 to TRBJ1-5, with 12 bases that match TRBD1. CDR3 length: 16 amino acids. CDR1 is KGHDR and CDR2 is SFDVKD in the germline V gene. V was clipped by 3 bases and J by 6 bases; unmatched bases: 5. The CDR3 region has the DNA TGTGCCACCAGTGATCCGGGGACAGGGGGCTTTCAGCCCCAGCATTTT. Residues: CATSDPGTGGFQPQHF.

The rearrangement uses TRBV6-5 and TRBJ1-3; TRBD1 might be the D (5 bases). CDR3 size: 15 residues. Germline V gene lookup returns CDR1 MNHEY and CDR2 SVGAGI. With 10 bases removed from V and 0 bases from J, the gap between germline ends came to 16 bases. CDR3 nucleotide sequence: TGTGCCACAAAAGGACAATCCAACTCTGGAAACACCATATATTTT. Residues: CATKGQSNSGNTIYF.

The genes are TRBV3-1 (or the pseudogene TRBV3-2) and TRBJ1-4, with 10 bases identical to TRBD1. Germline loops: CDR1 LGHDT, CDR2 YNNKEL (reference sequence). The CDR3 has 14 residues. The V and J ends lost 4 bases and 8 bases, in that order; junction bases with no gene match: 4. The CDR3 is CASSPGQGVEKLFF. CDR3 bases: TGTGCCAGCAGCCCCGGACAGGGGGTCGAAAAACTGTTTTTT.

The chain has TRBV10-2 and TRBJ1-2, with TRBD1 matching over 7 bases. The germline gives CDR1 WSHSY, CDR2 SAAADI. V was pared by 2 bases and J by 8 bases, with 8 bases of the junction left unmatched. The length of the CDR3 is 14 residues. The CDR3 DNA reads as TGCGCCAGCAGTGAGCAGGGGGGAATGTTCGGCTACACCTTC. Translated, it gives CASSEQGGMFGYTF.

The chain links TRBV6-2 or TRBV6-3 to TRBJ1-4; D uncertain. Trimming left V 6 bases short and J 6 bases short, with 8 bases between. The CDR3 covers 12 residues. Germline CDR1 and CDR2: MNHEY and SVGEGT. The CDR3 DNA reads as TGTGCCAGCAGCCCCGTGGATGAAAAACTGTTTTTT. This encodes CASSPVDEKLFF.

The gene calls are TRBV11-3 and TRBJ2-2; 8 nucleotides line up with TRBD1. The CDR3 extends over 14 amino acids. Germline V gene lookup returns CDR1 SGHNT and CDR2 YENEEA. The J segment lost 5 bases and the V segment lost 6 bases, leaving 5 bases of the junction unmatched. CDR3 DNA: TGTGCCAGCAGTTTTAGACAGGGGACCGGGGAGCTGTTTTTT. Protein sequence: CASSFRQGTGELFF.

This clone was counted a few times. This chain joins TRBV7-8 and TRBJ1-5; TRBD1 agrees at 7 bases. With 5 bases clipped from V and 6 bases from J, the junction kept 13 bases outside the gene matches. Germline V gene lookup returns CDR1 SGHVS and CDR2 FQNEAQ. This CDR3 region has 16 residues. The CDR3 here is CASSARQGDGGQPQHF. CDR3 bases: TGTGCCAGCAGCGCGCGACAGGGCGATGGGGGTCAGCCCCAGCATTTT.

The chain combines TRBV10-2 with TRBJ1-2; 7 bases line up with TRBD1. Trimming cost V 0 bases and J 4 bases; bases outside gene matches: 8. Germline V gene lookup returns CDR1 WSHSY and CDR2 SAAADI. The CDR3 consists of 16 residues. Written as DNA, the CDR3 is TGCGCCAGCAGTGAGTCGAGGGGGCGAGGATTCTATGGCTACACCTTC. As protein: CASSESRGRGFYGYTF.

CDR3 nucleotide sequence: TGTGCCACCAGTGATCGGCGGACAGATACGCAGTATTTT. Protein: CATSDRRTDTQYF. The V gene is TRBV24-1, the J gene TRBJ2-3; D remains ambiguous. The CDR3 covers 13 residues. Trimming took 3 bases from V and 3 from J, leaving 6 bases between them. Germline V gene data show CDR1 as KGHDR and CDR2 as SFDVKD.

V and J are TRBV28 and TRBJ1-2, with a possible D match to TRBD1 (5 bases). V was pared by 5 bases and J by 5 bases, with 12 bases between. Germline V gene lookup returns CDR1 MDHEN and CDR2 SYDVKM. This CDR3 spans 13 amino acids. The CDR3 DNA sequence: TGTGCCAGCAGTCCGCCGACAGATTATGGCTACACCTTC. This sequence encodes CASSPPTDYGYTF.

This clone has just one count. The rearrangement links TRBV27 to TRBJ1-2; 10 nucleotides match TRBD1. V trimming: 6 bases; J trimming: 7 bases; junction bases outside the gene matches: 5. The length of the CDR3 is 13 residues. Germline loops: CDR1 MNHEY, CDR2 SMNVEV (reference sequence). The CDR3 nucleotides read TGTGCCAGCAGCCGGGACAGGGGCTTTGGCTACACCTTC. Its protein is CASSRDRGFGYTF.

V usage is TRBV27 and J usage is TRBJ2-7; D gene uncertain. The length of the CDR3 is 13 residues. CDR1 MNHEY and CDR2 SMNVEV come from the germline V gene (reference sequence). Trimming cost V 2 bases and J 7 bases, with 12 bases left between them. CDR3 sequence (DNA): TGTGCCAGCAGTTTACAGGCAGACTGGGAGCAGTACTTC. Amino acids: CASSLQADWEQYF.

This clone was found once. CDR3 protein: CASSSPGTGNTGELFF. DNA for the CDR3: TGTGCCAGCAGTTCTCCCGGGACAGGGAACACCGGGGAGCTGTTTTTT. The V and J genes are TRBV2 and TRBJ2-2; 8 positions match TRBD1. With V trimmed by 5 bases and J by 1 base, 6 bases remained unmatched. Germline values: CDR1 SNHLY, CDR2 FYNNEI. The CDR3 covers 16 residues.

V is TRBV5-6 and J is TRBJ2-7, with a weak D call TRBD2 (5 bases). With 1 base removed from V and 5 bases from J, the gap between germline ends came to 16 bases. Germline CDR1 is SGHDT and CDR2 is YYEEEE. This CDR3 comprises 15 residues. The CDR3 loop is CASSLSGERAHEQYF. CDR3 in DNA: TGTGCCAGCAGCTTGTCTGGGGAGAGGGCCCACGAGCAGTACTTC.

The chain uses TRBV6-5 and TRBJ2-5; the D is unclear. CDR1 and CDR2 from the germline V gene are MNHEY and SVGAGI. The CDR3 is made up of 13 amino acids. V was trimmed by 2 bases and J by 5 bases, leaving 9 bases between them. The CDR3 bases are TGTGCCAGCAGTTACAGTAGGGCGGAGACCCAGTACTTC. Translation: CASSYSRAETQYF.

The chain joins TRBV27 to TRBJ2-7; 13 bases align to TRBD2. V lost 5 bases to trimming and J lost 6 bases; unmatched junction nucleotides: 4. CDR3 length: 14 amino acids. The germline gives CDR1 MNHEY, CDR2 SMNVEV (reference sequence). CDR3 region: CASSRTSGSSEQYF. CDR3 nucleotides: TGTGCCAGCAGTCGGACTAGCGGGAGTTCCGAGCAGTACTTC.

The chain recombines TRBV24-1 with TRBJ2-3; D gene uncertain. V was shortened by 4 bases and J by 6 bases, with 16 bases between the two germline ends. Germline lookup yields CDR1 KGHDR and CDR2 SFDVKD. This CDR3 has 15 residues. In DNA, the CDR3 is TGTGCCACCAGTGACCCCGGGCCTTTCCAGGATACGCAGTATTTT. It specifies CATSDPGPFQDTQYF.

The V call is TRBV9, the J call TRBJ2-2, with 9 positions matching TRBD2. After removal of 3 bases from V and 0 bases from J, the junction contained 0 bases not matched to a gene. The CDR3 length is 15 residues. In germline, CDR1 is SGDLS, CDR2 YYNGEE. The CDR3 sequence is CASSGLAANTGELFF. In DNA, the CDR3 is TGTGCCAGCAGCGGACTAGCGGCGAACACCGGGGAGCTGTTTTTT.

CDR3 residues: CASSATDLGETQYF. The CDR3 DNA reads TGTGCCAGCAGCGCGACAGACTTGGGGGAGACCCAGTACTTC. This chain links TRBV9 with TRBJ2-5; D might be TRBD1 (5 bases). CDR3 length: 14 residues. Germline V gene lookup returns CDR1 SGDLS and CDR2 YYNGEE. V lost 3 bases, J lost 5 bases, and 14 bases lay in between. The full variable domain, rest sourced from reference TRBV9 and TRBJ2-5, is DSGVTQTPKHLITATGQRVTLRCSPRSGDLSVYWYQQSLDQGLQFLIQYYNGEERAKGNILERFSAQQFPDLHSELNLSSLELGDSALYFCASSATDLGETQYFGPGTRLLVL.